This T cell receptor (beta chain) was found in a study of control samples from healthy donors and cancer patients. Profiled with immunoSEQ multiplex PCR; TCRdb holds only in-frame clones, not every one. This table holds 120,000 or so clones, roughly 92% found once. The source of this sequence is a woman aged 18-29 years in good health. The sequenced sample consisted of blood.

The CDR3 DNA reads as TGTGCCAGTAGTATGGCCGAGGGCTATGGCTACACCTTC. Its protein product is CASSMAEGYGYTF. The chain has TRBV19 and TRBJ1-2; D gene ambiguous. Germline V CDR1 and CDR2: LNHDA, SQIVND (reference sequence). This CDR3 contains 13 residues. V was pared by 3 bases and J by 4 bases, with 9 bases between. Combining the CDR3 with reference TRBV19 and TRBJ1-2 gives the whole variable domain DGGITQSPKYLFRKEGQNVTLSCEQNLNHDAMYWYRQDPGQGLRLIYYSQIVNDFQKGDIAEGYSVSREKKESFPLTVTSAQKNPTAFYLCASSMAEGYGYTFGSGTRLTVV.